This T cell receptor (beta chain) was retrieved from a study of T cell responses to AZD1222 COVID-19 vaccine. Study-level findings and limits: Only after the peak T cell response were repertoires sampled.

Trimming removed 6 bases at V and 0 bases at J, with 24 bases between. Germline lookup yields CDR1 SGHAT and CDR2 FQNNGV. The CDR3 runs 19 residues. Method: immunoSEQ multiplex PCR; TCRdb's copy keeps in-frame clones and lacks some. The data show over 150,000 clones, about 89% seen once. With regard to this clone: Its matching antigen is unknown.

The sequence derives from an adult who received the AZD1222 COVID-19 vaccine. The chain links TRBV11-2 to TRBJ1-5, with TRBD1 as a possible D gene (5 bases). Material: peripheral blood, obtained 28 days after the second AZD1222 dose. CDR3 loop: CASRAGIARGLYSNQPQHF. The CDR3, as DNA: TGTGCCAGCAGGGCAGGGATAGCAAGGGGTCTATATAGCAATCAGCCCCAGCATTTT. The full variable domain, completed using reference TRBV11-2 and TRBJ1-5, is EAGVAQSPRYKIIEKRQSVAFWCNPISGHATLYWYQQILGQGPKLLIQFQNNGVVDDSQLPKDRFSAERLKGVDSTLKIQPAKLEDSAVYLCASRAGIARGLYSNQPQHFGDGTRLSIL.